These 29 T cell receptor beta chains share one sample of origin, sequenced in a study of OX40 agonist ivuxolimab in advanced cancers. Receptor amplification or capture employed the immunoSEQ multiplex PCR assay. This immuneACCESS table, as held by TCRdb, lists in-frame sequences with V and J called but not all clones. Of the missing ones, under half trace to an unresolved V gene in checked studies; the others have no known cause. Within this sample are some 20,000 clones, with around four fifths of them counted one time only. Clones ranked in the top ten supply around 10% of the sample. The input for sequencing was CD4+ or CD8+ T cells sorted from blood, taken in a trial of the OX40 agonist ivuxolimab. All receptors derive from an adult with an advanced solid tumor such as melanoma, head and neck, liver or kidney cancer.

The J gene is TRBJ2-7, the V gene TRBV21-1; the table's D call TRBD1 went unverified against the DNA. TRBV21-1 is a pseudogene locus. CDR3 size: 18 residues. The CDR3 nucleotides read TGTGCCAGCAGCAAAGGGACAGGGGATATTTTTGCCTCCTACGAGCAGTACTTC. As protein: CASSKGTGDIFASYEQYF.

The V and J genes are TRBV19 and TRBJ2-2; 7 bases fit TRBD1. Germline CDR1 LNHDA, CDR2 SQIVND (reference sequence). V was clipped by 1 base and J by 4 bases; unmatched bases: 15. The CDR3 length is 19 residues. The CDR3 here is CASSIGCRGPVNCTGELFF. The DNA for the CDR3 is TGTGCCAGTAGTATAGGGTGTAGGGGGCCCGTGAATTGCACCGGGGAGCTGTTTTTT.

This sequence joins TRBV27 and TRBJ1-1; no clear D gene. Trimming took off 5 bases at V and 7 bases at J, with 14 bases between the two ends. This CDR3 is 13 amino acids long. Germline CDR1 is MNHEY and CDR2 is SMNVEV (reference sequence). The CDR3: CASSTRGRIEAFF. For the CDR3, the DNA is TGTGCCAGCAGTACCCGAGGGAGGATTGAAGCTTTCTTT.

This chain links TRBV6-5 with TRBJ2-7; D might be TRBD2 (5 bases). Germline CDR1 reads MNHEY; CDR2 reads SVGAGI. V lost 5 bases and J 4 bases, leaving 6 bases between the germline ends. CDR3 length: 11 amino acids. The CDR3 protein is CASSRGYEQYF. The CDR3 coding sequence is TGTGCCAGCAGTCGGGGTTACGAGCAGTACTTC.

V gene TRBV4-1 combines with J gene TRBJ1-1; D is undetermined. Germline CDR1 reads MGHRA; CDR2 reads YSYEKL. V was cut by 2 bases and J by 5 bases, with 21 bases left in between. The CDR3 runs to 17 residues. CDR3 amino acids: CASSQLGPRTGRTEAFF. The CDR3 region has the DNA TGCGCCAGCAGCCAATTAGGGCCGCGGACGGGGAGGACTGAAGCTTTCTTT.

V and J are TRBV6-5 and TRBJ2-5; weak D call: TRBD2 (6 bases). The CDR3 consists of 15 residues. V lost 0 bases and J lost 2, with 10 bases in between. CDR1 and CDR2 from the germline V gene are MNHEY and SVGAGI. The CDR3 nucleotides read TGTGCCAGCAGTTACTCCGGGGGTGGGCAAGAGACCCAGTACTTC. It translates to CASSYSGGGQETQYF.

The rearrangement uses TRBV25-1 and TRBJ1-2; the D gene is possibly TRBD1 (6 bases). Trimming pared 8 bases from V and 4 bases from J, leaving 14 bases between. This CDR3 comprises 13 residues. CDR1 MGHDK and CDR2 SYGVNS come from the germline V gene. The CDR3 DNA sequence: TGTGCCAGCCAATCCGGGACAATCTATGGCTACACCTTC. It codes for CASQSGTIYGYTF.

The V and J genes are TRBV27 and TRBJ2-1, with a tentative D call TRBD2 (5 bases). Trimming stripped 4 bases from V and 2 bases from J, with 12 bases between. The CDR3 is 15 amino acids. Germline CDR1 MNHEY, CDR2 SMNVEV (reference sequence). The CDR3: CASSWVGGPYNEQFF. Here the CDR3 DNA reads TGTGCCAGCAGTTGGGTCGGAGGCCCCTACAATGAGCAGTTCTTC.

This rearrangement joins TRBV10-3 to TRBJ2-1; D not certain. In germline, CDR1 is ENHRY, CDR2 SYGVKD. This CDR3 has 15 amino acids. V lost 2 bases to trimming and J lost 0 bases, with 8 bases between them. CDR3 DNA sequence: TGTGCCATCAGTGAGCGAGAGAGCTCCTACAATGAGCAGTTCTTC. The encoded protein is CAISERESSYNEQFF.

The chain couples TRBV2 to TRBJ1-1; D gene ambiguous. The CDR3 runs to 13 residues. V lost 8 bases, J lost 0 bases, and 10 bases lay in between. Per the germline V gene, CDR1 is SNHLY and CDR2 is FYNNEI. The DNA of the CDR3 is TGTGCCAGCCTCCGACGGTTGAACACTGAAGCTTTCTTT. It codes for CASLRRLNTEAFF.

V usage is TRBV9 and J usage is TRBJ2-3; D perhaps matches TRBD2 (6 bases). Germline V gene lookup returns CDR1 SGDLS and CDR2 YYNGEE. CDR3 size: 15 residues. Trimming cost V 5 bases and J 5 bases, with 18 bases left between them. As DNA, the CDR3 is TGTGCCAGCAGTCCGTCGGGGGTGGTTGGAGATACGCAGTATTTT. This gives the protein CASSPSGVVGDTQYF. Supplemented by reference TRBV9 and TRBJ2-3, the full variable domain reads DSGVTQTPKHLITATGQRVTLRCSPRSGDLSVYWYQQSLDQGLQFLIQYYNGEERAKGNILERFSAQQFPDLHSELNLSSLELGDSALYFCASSPSGVVGDTQYFGPGTRLTVL.

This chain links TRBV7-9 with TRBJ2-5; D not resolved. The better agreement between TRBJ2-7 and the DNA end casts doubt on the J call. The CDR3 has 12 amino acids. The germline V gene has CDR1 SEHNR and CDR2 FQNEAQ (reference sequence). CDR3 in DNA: TGTGCCAGCAGCTTAGGGACCTACGAGCAGTACTTC. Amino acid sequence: CASSLGTYEQYF.

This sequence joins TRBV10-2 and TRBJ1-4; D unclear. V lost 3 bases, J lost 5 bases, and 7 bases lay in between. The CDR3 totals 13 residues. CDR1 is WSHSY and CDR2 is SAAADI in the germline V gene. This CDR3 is CASSDTENEKLFF. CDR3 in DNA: TGCGCCAGCAGTGACACAGAAAATGAAAAACTGTTTTTT.

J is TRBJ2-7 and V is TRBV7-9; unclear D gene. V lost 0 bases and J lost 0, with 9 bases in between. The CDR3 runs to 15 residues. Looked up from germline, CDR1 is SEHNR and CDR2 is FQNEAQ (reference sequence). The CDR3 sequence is CASSLAQGNSYEQYF. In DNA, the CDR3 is TGTGCCAGCAGCTTAGCCCAAGGGAACTCCTACGAGCAGTACTTC.

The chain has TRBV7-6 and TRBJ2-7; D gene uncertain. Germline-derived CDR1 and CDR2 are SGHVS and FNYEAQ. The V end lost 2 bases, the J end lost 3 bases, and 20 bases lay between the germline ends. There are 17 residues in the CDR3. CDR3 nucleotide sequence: TGTGCCAGCAGCTTATTTAGTGTAACCCCGAGCGTCTACGAGCAGTACTTC. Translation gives CASSLFSVTPSVYEQYF.

CDR3: CASSKGSGQRSDNSPLHF. CDR3 DNA sequence: TGTGCCAGCAGCAAAGGTTCCGGACAGCGAAGCGATAATTCACCCCTCCACTTT. This sequence joins TRBV21-1 and TRBJ1-6; the table's D call of TRBD1 was not tested on the DNA. TRBV21-1 is annotated as a pseudogene. CDR3 length: 18 amino acids.

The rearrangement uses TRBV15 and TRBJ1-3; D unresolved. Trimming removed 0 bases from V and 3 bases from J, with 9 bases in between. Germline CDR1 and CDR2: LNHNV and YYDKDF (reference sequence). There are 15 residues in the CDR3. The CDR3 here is CATSRDRPFGNTIYF. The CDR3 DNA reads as TGTGCCACCAGCAGAGATCGACCCTTTGGAAACACCATATATTTT.

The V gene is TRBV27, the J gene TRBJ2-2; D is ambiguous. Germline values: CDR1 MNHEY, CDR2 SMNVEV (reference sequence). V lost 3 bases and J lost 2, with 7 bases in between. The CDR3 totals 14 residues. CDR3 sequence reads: CASSLGLNTGELFF. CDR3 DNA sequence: TGTGCCAGCAGTTTGGGTCTAAACACCGGGGAGCTGTTTTTT.

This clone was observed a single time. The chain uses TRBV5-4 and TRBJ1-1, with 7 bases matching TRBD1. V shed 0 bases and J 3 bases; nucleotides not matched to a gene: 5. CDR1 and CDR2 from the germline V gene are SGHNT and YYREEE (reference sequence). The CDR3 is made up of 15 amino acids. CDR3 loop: CASSLVRGTDTEAFF. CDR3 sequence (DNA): TGTGCCAGCAGCTTGGTCAGGGGGACCGACACTGAAGCTTTCTTT.

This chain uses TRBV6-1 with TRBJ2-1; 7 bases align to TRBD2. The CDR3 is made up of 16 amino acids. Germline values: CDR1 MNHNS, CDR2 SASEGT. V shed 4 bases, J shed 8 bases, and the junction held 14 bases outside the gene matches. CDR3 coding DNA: TGTGCCAGCAGTGCCCGTCTGAGGGTCCGGGGGGATGAGCAGTTCTTC. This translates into CASSARLRVRGDEQFF.

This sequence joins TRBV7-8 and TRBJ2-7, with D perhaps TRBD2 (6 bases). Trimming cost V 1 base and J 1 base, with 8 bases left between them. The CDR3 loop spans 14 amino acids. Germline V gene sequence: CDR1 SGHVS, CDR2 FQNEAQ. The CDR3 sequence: CASSLGGVSYEQYF. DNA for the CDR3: TGTGCCAGCAGCTTAGGCGGGGTATCCTACGAGCAGTACTTC.

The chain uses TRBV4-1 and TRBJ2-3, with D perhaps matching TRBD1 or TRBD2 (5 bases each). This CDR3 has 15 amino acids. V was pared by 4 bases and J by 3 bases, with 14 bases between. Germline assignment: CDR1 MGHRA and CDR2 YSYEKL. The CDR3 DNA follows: TGCGCCAGCAGCCTGGGACCTCGTGGGACAGATACGCAGTATTTT. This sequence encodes CASSLGPRGTDTQYF.

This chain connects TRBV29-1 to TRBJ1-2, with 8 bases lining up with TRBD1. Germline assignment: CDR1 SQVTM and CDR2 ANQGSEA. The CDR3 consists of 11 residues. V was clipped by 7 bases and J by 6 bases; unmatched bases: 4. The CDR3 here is CSARDRNGYTF. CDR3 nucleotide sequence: TGCAGCGCTAGGGACAGGAATGGCTACACCTTC.

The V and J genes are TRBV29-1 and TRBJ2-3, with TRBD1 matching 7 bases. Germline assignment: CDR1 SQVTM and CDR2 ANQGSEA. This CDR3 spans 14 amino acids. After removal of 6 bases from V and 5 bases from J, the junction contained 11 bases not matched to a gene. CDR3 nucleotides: TGCAGCGTCCGGACCGGGACAGTCGGAGATACGCAGTATTTT. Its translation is CSVRTGTVGDTQYF.

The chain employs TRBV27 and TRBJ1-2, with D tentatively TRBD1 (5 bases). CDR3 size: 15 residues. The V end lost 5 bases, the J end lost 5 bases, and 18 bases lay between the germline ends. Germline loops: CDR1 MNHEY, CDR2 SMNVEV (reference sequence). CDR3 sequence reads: CASSGGGLAGYGYTF. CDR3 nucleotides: TGTGCCAGCAGTGGGGGGGGTCTGGCAGGATATGGCTACACCTTC.

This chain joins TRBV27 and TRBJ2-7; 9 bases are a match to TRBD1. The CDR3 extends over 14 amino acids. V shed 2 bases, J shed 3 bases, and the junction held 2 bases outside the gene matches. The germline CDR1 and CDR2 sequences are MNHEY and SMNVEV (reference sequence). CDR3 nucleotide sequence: TGTGCCAGCAGTTTAAACAGGGGGCTCTACGAGCAGTACTTC. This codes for CASSLNRGLYEQYF.

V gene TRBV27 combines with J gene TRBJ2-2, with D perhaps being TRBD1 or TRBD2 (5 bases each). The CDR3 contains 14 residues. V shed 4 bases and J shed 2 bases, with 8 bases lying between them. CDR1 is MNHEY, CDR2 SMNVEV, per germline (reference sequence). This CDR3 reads CASSWGTNTGELFF. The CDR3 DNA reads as TGTGCCAGCAGTTGGGGGACCAACACCGGGGAGCTGTTTTTT.

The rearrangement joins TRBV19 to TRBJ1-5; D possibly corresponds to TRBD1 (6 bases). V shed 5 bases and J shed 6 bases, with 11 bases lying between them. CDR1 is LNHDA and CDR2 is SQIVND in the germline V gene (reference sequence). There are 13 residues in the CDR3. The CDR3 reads CASSFRQAQPQHF. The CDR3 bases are TGTGCCAGTAGTTTCCGACAGGCTCAGCCCCAGCATTTT.

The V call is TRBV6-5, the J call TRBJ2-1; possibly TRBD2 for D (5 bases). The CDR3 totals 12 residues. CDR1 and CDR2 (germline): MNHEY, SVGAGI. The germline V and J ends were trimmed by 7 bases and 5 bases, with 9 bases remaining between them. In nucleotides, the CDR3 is TGTGCCAGCAAGTTCGGGGACAATGAGCAGTTCTTC. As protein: CASKFGDNEQFF.